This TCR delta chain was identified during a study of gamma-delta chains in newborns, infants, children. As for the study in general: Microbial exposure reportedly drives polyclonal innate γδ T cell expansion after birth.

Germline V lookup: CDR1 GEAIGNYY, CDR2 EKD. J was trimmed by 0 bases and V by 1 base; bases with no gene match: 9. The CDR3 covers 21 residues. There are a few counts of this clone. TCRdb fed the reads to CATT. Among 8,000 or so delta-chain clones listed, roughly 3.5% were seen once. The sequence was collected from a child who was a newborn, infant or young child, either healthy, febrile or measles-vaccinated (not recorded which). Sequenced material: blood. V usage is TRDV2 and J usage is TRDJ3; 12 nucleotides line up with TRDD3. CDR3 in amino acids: CACDTLGDTLHSSWDTRQMFF. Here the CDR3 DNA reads TGTGCCTGTGACACACTGGGGGATACTCTTCACAGCTCCTGGGACACCCGACAGATGTTTTTC.